This entry features one T cell receptor (beta chain) sequence. What it binds is unknown. The PCR had 60 Vbeta and 13 Jbeta primers. Profiled with immunoSEQ multiplex PCR; TCRdb holds only in-frame clones, not every one. Its table lists tens of thousands of clones. This sample is part of a study of cytomegalovirus exposure and HLA in healthy donors. As for the study in general: Caucasian-associated ancestry cluster membership applied to over 80% of a few hundred genotyped donors. Study-wide results and limits: Some V segments could not be told apart, so they were left out, TRBV6-2 and TRBV6-3 among them. A later analysis reportedly found fewer N-insertions in an Asian-associated ancestry cluster than the approximately 670-donor mean. Across donors, presence/absence analyses took sequencing depth to be roughly uniform.

V dropped 5 bases and J dropped 6 bases, with 11 bases sitting between them. The CDR3 sequence is 12 residues long. Germline values: CDR1 MNHNY, CDR2 SVGAGI (reference sequence). The sequenced material came from PBMCs. The TCR originated in a man aged 50 to 59 in good health and CMV-seropositive. The gene calls are TRBV6-6 and TRBJ2-7; possible D gene TRBD2, 6 bases. The CDR3 region has the DNA TGTGCCAGCAGTATACTGGGGGGCGAGCAGTACTTC. The encoded protein is CASSILGGEQYF.